This entry is about one T cell receptor beta chain. Its antigen is currently not known. Per-base quality was not reported, and no clone a single base away is much larger than it. This sample is drawn from a study of Ad26.COV2.S vaccination and SARS-CoV-2 variants (dated by TCRdb to about 2021). General notes on the study: Vaccine-arm donors were drawn from COV1001, a multicentre, randomized, double-blind, placebo-controlled phase I-IIa trial of Ad26.COV2.S in healthy adults. Dosing of Ad26.COV2.S was intramuscular, at either 5x10^10 or 1x10^11 viral particles, delivered as one shot or as two shots spaced 56 days apart. The specificity and breadth of SARS-CoV-2-reactive T cell receptors after Ad26.COV2.S vaccination were assessed by TCRbeta repertoire sequencing. A total of 32 samples were included in the TCR-sequenced set, comprising 19 Ad26.COV2.S vaccine recipients, 5 placebo recipients and 8 SARS-CoV-2 convalescent individuals. Participants in the trial were split at random into five groups of five each, receiving low-dose or high-dose Ad26.COV2.S once or twice, or else placebo on both occasions. Investigators remained blinded to trial group allocation during experiments and outcome assessment. The full study reports these points: After vaccination, substantial breadth of spike-specific CD8+ and CD4+ T cell responses was reported. Ad26.COV2.S recipients had higher spike-specific TCR breadth than placebo recipients (P = 0.0014). Vaccine and placebo recipients had comparable non-spike TCR breadth, which fits with the vaccine containing only spike. According to the authors, total T cell responses may have been underestimated by the TCR breadth and depth analyses. The study lacked the statistical power to compare responses across vaccine doses or regimens.

Including cysteine and phenylalanine, the CDR3 has 14 amino acids. The read is trimmed to its CDR3 DNA, 42 bases read in frame from base 1. The germline V gene provides CDR1 SGHRS and CDR2 YFSETQ. V is clipped by 4 bases and J by 2 bases, and the sequence between their germline boundaries is 12 bases long. The immunoSEQ Assay was the method used to sequence TCRbeta CDR3 regions. After extraction, genomic DNA underwent amplification by bias-controlled multiplex PCR, followed by high-throughput sequencing. On the authors' methods: To quantify the absolute abundance of each unique TCRbeta CDR3 region, sequences were collapsed and filtered. T cell fraction was estimated by normalizing TCRbeta template counts to usable DNA, which was measured by amplifying reference genes present in all nucleated cells. Repertoire TCRs were annotated as SARS-CoV-2-specific by exact matching of V gene, CDR3 amino acid sequence and J gene to a known reactive TCR set. The reference SARS-CoV-2 TCR set was obtained from MIRA and was filtered for enrichment in COVID-19-positive ImmuneCODE repertoires, whereby public or cross-reactive TCRs were removed. Drawing on the MIRA antigens, annotated TCRs were analysed further at the level of specific ORF or position within ORF. Breadth was defined as annotated unique rearrangements over total unique productive rearrangements; depth was the summed frequency of those rearrangements. Two-sided Wilcoxon rank-sum tests were applied when comparing TCR breadth between groups. Here the immuneACCESS table is served through TCRdb, limited to in-frame sequences with V and J called. Missing clones are a known gap in these copies; in checked studies unresolved V genes cover under half, and the rest lacks a known reason. For V, J and clone size, that table is used; D and trimming come from the DNA. The sample profile shows approximately 410,000 clones; 92% of them were found once. The top ten hold under 2% of the sample.

The treatment or condition label, as the study defines it: around 19 received Ad26.COV2.S at low or high dose, single or two shots; about 5 received placebo; per-sample allocation not given. For vaccine and placebo recipients, the sequenced repertoires came from samples collected on day 63 after the first injection. Cohort 1b enrolled some 25 adults aged 18-55 years at a single site in Boston, USA, between 29 July and 7 August 2020. Ad26.COV2.S was a replication-incompetent adenovirus type 26 vector that expressed a prefusion-stabilized SARS-CoV-2 spike protein derived from the original Wuhan strain.

The TCR sequence derives from a person between 18 and 59 years old who received the Ad26.COV2.S COVID-19 vaccine or a placebo. Recombination joined TRBV5-1 with TRBJ1-2; matching of 5 bases hints at TRBD1 as the D gene. The sequencing here drew on peripheral blood, taken in a trial of Ad26.COV2.S vaccine versus placebo. The CDR3 is CASSPSQGNYGYTF. The nucleotide sequence reads as follows: TGCGCCAGCAGCCCAAGTCAGGGAAACTATGGCTACACCTTC.